The clone carrying this T cell receptor beta chain was seen more than once but under ten times. The data derive from a study of blood T cell repertoires in COVID-19. The wider study: Whether acute or convalescent, the COVID-19 samples came from the United States, Italy and Spain. The analysed material was cDNA or gDNA that came from T cells, B-cell-depleted T cells, or PBMCs.

The CDR3 is made up of 13 amino acids. J lost 7 bases, V lost 4 bases, and 6 bases had no gene match. Germline CDR1 is SGHTA and CDR2 is FQGTGA. Per the original data handling: It was from reference gene primer amplification that nucleated cell counts were estimated. The table came from immunoSEQ multiplex PCR; TCRdb's copy has only in-frame clones and leaves some out. D and trimming come from the DNA, and the V and J calls and clone size come from that table. The sample consists of 200,000 to 300,000 clones, 87% of them appearing once. The rearrangement links TRBV7-3 to TRBJ1-2; 7 bases fit TRBD1. Sequenced sample: peripheral blood. This TCR came from a woman aged 40 to 50 who had recovered from COVID-19. The CDR3 loop reads CASSYRGFIGYTF. CDR3 DNA: TGTGCCAGCAGCTACAGGGGATTTATTGGCTACACCTTC. The full variable domain, rest sourced from reference TRBV7-3 and TRBJ1-2, is GAGVSQTPSNKVTEKGKYVELRCDPISGHTALYWYRQSLGQGPEFLIYFQGTGAADDSGLPNDRFFAVRPEGSVSTLKIQRTERGDSAVYLCASSYRGFIGYTFGSGTRLTVV.